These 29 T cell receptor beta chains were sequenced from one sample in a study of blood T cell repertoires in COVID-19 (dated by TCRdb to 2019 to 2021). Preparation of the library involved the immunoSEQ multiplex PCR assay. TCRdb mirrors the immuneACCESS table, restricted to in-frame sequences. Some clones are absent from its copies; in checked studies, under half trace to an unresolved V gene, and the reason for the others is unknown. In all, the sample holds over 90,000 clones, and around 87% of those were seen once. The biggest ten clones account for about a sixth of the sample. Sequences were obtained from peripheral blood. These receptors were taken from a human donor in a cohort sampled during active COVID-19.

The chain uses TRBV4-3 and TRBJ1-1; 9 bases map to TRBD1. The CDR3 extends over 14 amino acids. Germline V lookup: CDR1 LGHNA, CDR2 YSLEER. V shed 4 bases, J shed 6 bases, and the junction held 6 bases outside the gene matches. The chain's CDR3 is CASSPGQGSAEAFF. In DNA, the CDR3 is TGCGCCAGCAGCCCCGGACAGGGGAGTGCTGAAGCTTTCTTT.

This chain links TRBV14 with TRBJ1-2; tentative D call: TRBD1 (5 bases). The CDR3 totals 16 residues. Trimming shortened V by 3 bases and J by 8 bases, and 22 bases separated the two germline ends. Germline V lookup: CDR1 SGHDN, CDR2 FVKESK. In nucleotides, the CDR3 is TGTGCCAGCAGCCATGGCCAGGGCCCGTTGTTGCGGGGCTACACCTTC. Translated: CASSHGQGPLLRGYTF.

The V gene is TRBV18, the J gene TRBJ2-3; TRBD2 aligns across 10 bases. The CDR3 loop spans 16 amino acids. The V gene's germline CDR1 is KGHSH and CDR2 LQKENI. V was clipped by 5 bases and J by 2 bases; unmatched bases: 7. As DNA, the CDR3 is TGTGCCAGCTCATTAAAAGCGGGGGGGACCACAGATACGCAGTATTTT. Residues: CASSLKAGGTTDTQYF.

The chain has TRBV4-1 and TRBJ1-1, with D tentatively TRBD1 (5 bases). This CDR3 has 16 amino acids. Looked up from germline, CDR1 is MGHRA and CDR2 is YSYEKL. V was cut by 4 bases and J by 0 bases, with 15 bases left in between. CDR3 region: CASSPGGAGMNTEAFF. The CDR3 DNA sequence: TGCGCCAGCAGCCCCGGCGGGGCAGGGATGAACACTGAAGCTTTCTTT.

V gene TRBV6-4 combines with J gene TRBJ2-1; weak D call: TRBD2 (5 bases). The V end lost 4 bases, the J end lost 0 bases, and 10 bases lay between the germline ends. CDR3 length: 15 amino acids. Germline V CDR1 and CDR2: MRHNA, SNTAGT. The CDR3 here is CASSGSGSSYNEQFF. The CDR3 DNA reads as TGTGCCAGCAGTGGGTCTGGGAGCTCCTACAATGAGCAGTTCTTC.

CDR3: CASSYRGETQYF. The CDR3 nucleotides are TGTGCCAGCAGTTACAGGGGGGAGACCCAGTACTTC. The V and J genes are TRBV6-5 and TRBJ2-5; a weak D match, TRBD1 (6 bases). Germline values: CDR1 MNHEY, CDR2 SVGAGI. The CDR3 extends over 12 amino acids. Trimming removed 2 bases at V and 5 bases at J, with 6 bases between.

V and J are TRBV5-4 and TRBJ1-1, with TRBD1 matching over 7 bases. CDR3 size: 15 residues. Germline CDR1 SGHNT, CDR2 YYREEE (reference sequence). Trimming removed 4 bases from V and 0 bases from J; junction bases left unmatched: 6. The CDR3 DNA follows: TGTGCCAGCAGCGCAGGGGGATCGGTGAACACTGAAGCTTTCTTT. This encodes CASSAGGSVNTEAFF.

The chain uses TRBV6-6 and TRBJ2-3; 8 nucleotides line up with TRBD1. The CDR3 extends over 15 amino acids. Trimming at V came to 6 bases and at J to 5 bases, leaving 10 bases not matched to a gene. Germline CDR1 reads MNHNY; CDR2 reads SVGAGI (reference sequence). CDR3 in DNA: TGTGCCAGCAGCGCAGGACAGGGCGGGATAGATACGCAGTATTTT. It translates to CASSAGQGGIDTQYF.

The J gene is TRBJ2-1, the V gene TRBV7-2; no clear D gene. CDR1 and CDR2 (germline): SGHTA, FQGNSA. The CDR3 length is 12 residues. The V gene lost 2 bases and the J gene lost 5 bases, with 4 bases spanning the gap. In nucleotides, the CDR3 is TGTGCCAGCAGCTTACTACACAATGAGCAGTTCTTC. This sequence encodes CASSLLHNEQFF.

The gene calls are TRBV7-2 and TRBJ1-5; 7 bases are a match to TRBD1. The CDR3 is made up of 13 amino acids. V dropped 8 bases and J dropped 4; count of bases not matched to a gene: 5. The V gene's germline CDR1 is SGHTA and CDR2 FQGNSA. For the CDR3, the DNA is TGTGCCAGCGGTCGACAGGGAAATCAGCCCCAGCATTTT. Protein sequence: CASGRQGNQPQHF.

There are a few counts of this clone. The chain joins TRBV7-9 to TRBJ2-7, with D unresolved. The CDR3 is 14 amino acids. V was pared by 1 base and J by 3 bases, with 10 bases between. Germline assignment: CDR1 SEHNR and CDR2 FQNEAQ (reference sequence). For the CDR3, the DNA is TGTGCCAGCAGCTTAGATCTCCAGGTCTACGAGCAGTACTTC. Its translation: CASSLDLQVYEQYF.

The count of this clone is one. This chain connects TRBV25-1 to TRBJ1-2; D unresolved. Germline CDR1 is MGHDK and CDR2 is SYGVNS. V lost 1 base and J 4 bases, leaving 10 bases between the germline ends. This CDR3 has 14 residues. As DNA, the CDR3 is TGTGCCAGCAGTGAATCGGGTTTGAGCTATGGCTACACCTTC. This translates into CASSESGLSYGYTF.

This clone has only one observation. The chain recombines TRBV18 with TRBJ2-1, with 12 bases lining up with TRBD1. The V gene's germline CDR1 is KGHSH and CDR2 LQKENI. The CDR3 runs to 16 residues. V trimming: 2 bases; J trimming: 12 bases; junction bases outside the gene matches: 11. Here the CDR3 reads CASSPTGTGGQWGQFF. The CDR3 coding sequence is TGTGCCAGCTCACCAACGGGGACAGGGGGCCAGTGGGGGCAGTTCTTC.

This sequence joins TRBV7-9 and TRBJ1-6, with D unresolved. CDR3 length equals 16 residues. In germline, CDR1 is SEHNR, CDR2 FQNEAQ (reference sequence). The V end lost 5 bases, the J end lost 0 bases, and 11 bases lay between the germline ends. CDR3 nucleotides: TGTGCCAGCAGCCTAGGGAGTAGCTCCTATAATTCACCCCTCCACTTT. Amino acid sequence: CASSLGSSSYNSPLHF.

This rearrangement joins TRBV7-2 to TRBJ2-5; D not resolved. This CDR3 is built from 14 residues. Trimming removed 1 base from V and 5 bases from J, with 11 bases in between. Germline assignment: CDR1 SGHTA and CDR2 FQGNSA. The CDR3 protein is CASSLGAWLETQYF. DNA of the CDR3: TGTGCCAGCAGCTTAGGAGCGTGGCTTGAGACCCAGTACTTC.

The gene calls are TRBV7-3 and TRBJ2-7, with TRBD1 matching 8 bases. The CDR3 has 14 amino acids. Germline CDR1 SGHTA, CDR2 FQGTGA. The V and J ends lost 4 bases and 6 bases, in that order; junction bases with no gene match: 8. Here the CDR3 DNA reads TGTGCCAGCAGCTCACTAGGACAGGGTGGCGAGCAGTACTTC. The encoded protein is CASSSLGQGGEQYF.

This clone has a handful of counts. The chain's CDR3 is CASSLGPAGTSTDTQYF. DNA of the CDR3: TGTGCCAGCAGCTTAGGGCCAGCGGGGACTAGCACAGATACGCAGTATTTT. This chain connects TRBV7-2 to TRBJ2-3; TRBD2 matches 7 bases. Germline assignment: CDR1 SGHTA and CDR2 FQGNSA. The CDR3 has 17 amino acids. J was trimmed by 0 bases and V by 1 base; bases with no gene match: 7.

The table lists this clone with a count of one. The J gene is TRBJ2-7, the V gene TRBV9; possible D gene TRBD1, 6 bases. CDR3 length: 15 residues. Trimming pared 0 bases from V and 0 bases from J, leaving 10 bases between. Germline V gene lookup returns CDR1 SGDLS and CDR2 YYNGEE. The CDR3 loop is CASSVGTGSSYEQYF. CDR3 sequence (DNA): TGTGCCAGCAGCGTAGGAACAGGGAGCTCCTACGAGCAGTACTTC. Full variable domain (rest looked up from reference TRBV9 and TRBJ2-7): DSGVTQTPKHLITATGQRVTLRCSPRSGDLSVYWYQQSLDQGLQFLIQYYNGEERAKGNILERFSAQQFPDLHSELNLSSLELGDSALYFCASSVGTGSSYEQYFGPGTRLTVT.

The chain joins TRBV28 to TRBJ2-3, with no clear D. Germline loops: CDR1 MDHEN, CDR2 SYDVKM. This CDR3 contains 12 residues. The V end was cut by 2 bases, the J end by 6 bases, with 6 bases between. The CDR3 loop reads CASSLLQDTQYF. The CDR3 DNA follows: TGTGCCAGCAGTTTACTGCAGGATACGCAGTATTTT.

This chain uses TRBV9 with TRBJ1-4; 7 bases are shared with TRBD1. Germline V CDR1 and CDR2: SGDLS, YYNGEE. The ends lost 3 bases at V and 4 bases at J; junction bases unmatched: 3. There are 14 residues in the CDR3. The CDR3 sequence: CASSDWDSNEKLFF. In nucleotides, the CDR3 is TGTGCCAGCAGCGACTGGGACAGTAATGAAAAACTGTTTTTT. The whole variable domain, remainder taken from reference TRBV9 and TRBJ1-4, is DSGVTQTPKHLITATGQRVTLRCSPRSGDLSVYWYQQSLDQGLQFLIQYYNGEERAKGNILERFSAQQFPDLHSELNLSSLELGDSALYFCASSDWDSNEKLFFGSGTQLSVL.

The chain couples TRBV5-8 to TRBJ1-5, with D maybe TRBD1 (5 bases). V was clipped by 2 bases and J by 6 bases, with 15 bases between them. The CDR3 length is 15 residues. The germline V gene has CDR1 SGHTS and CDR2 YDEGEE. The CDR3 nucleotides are TGTGCCAGCAGCTTCTTATCAGGGCTGGGTCAGCCCCAGCATTTT. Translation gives CASSFLSGLGQPQHF.

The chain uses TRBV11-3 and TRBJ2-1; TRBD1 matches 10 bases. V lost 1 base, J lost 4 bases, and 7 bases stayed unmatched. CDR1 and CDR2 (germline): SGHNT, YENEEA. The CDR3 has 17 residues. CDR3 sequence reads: CASSLGKTGGSYNEQFF. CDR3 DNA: TGTGCCAGCAGCTTAGGCAAGACAGGGGGCTCGTACAATGAGCAGTTCTTC.

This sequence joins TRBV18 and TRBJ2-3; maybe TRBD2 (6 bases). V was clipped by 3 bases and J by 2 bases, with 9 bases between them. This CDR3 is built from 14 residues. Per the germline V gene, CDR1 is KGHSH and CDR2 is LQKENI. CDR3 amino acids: CASSPRRATDTQYF. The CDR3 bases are TGTGCCAGCTCACCGCGGAGGGCCACAGATACGCAGTATTTT.

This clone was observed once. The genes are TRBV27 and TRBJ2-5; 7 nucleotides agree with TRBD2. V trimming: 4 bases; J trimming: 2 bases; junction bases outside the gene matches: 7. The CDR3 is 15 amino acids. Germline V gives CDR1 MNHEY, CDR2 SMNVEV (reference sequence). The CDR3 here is CASSSLAEPQETQYF. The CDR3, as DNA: TGTGCCAGCAGTTCCCTAGCGGAGCCTCAAGAGACCCAGTACTTC.

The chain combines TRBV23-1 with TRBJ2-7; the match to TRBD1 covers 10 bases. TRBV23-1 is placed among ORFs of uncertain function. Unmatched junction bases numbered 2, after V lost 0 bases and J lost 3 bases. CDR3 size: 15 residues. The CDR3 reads CASSQSRTGGYEQYF. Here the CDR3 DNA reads TGCGCCAGCAGTCAATCCCGGACAGGGGGCTACGAGCAGTACTTC.

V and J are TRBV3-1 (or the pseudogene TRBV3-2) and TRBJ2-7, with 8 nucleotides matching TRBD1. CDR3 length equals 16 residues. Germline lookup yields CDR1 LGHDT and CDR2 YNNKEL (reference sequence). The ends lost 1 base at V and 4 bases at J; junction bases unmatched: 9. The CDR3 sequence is CASSQGSRDRRYEQYF. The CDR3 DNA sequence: TGTGCCAGCAGCCAAGGTTCGAGGGACAGGCGGTACGAGCAGTACTTC.

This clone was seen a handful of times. DNA of the CDR3: TGTGCCAGTACCTTTGATCCGGACAGAAACAATCAGCCCCAGCATTTT. Translating it yields CASTFDPDRNNQPQHF. V is TRBV19 and J is TRBJ1-5; the D gene is possibly TRBD1 (6 bases). In germline, CDR1 is LNHDA, CDR2 SQIVND (reference sequence). V lost 7 bases and J lost 3, with 19 bases in between. This CDR3 comprises 16 residues.

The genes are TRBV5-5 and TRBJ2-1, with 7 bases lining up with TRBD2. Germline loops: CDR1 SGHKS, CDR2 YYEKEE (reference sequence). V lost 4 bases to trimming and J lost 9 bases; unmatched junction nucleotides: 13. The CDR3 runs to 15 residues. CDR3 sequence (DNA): TGTGCCAGCAGCACCCGGGGGGACCCTACAACTGAGCAGTTCTTC. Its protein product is CASSTRGDPTTEQFF.

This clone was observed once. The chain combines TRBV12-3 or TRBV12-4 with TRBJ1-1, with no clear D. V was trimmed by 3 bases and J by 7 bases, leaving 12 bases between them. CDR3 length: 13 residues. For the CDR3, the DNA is TGTGCCAGCAGTTTTCTGCCGAGGCGTGAAGCTTTCTTT. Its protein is CASSFLPRREAFF.